A single sample gave rise to the 20 T cell receptor beta chains below, sequenced in a study of blood T cell repertoires in COVID-19. This table comes from immunoSEQ multiplex PCR, and its TCRdb copy is limited to in-frame clones, with some not included. The sample consists of 400,000 to 500,000 clones, around 87% of them appearing once. Sequencing used PBMCs or T cells enriched from blood (not recorded which). These receptor sequences come from a woman in her 40s who had recovered from COVID-19.

V gene TRBV6-5 combines with J gene TRBJ1-5, with D perhaps TRBD1 (5 bases). From germline, CDR1 is MNHEY and CDR2 SVGAGI. V was trimmed by 2 bases and J by 9 bases, leaving 14 bases between them. The CDR3 has 14 residues. CDR3 region: CASSYGAGLGPQHF. CDR3 sequence (DNA): TGTGCCAGCAGTTACGGGGCTGGTCTTGGGCCCCAGCATTTT.

The chain links TRBV5-1 to TRBJ2-3; TRBD1 aligns across 7 bases. The CDR3 has 17 amino acids. Germline V gene data show CDR1 as SGHRS and CDR2 as YFSETQ. Trimming cost V 0 bases and J 5 bases; bases outside gene matches: 12. The DNA for the CDR3 is TGCGCCAGCAGCTTGGCCCCCGGGACAGCCTTGGGAGATACGCAGTATTTT. Translation gives CASSLAPGTALGDTQYF.

This chain links TRBV19 with TRBJ2-1; TRBD2 agrees at 15 bases. This CDR3 has 15 residues. Trimming took 5 bases from V and 7 from J; bases not matched to a gene: 3. Germline V gene data show CDR1 as LNHDA and CDR2 as SQIVND (reference sequence). The CDR3 spells CASSHGTSGRNEQFF. DNA of the CDR3: TGTGCCAGTAGTCACGGGACTAGCGGGAGGAATGAGCAGTTCTTC.

The V gene is TRBV5-1, the J gene TRBJ2-5; 10 positions match TRBD2. V shed 3 bases, J shed 7 bases, and the junction held 9 bases outside the gene matches. CDR3 length equals 15 residues. Germline-derived CDR1 and CDR2 are SGHRS and YFSETQ. The CDR3 DNA reads TGCGCCAGCAGCTCCAGCGGGAGGGAATATGGGACCCAGTACTTC. This sequence encodes CASSSSGREYGTQYF.

This sequence joins TRBV7-2 and TRBJ1-6; 11 bases align to TRBD1. Germline CDR1 and CDR2: SGHTA and FQGNSA. This CDR3 has 15 residues. With 5 bases clipped from V and 9 bases from J, the junction kept 6 bases outside the gene matches. The CDR3 bases are TGTGCCAGCAGCAGGACAGGGGGCGCCAGTTCACCCCTCCACTTT. This translates into CASSRTGGASSPLHF.

This clone was counted a single time. The rearrangement links TRBV27 to TRBJ2-1, with 13 nucleotides matching TRBD2. The CDR3 extends over 15 amino acids. Germline CDR1 is MNHEY and CDR2 is SMNVEV (reference sequence). The V gene end was trimmed by 4 bases and the J gene end by 13 bases; junction bases not matched to a gene: 10. The chain's CDR3 is CASSSTGLAGVGQFF. In nucleotides, the CDR3 is TGTGCCAGCAGTTCGACCGGACTAGCGGGAGTGGGTCAGTTCTTC.

This clone was recorded only once. The chain has TRBV6-5 and TRBJ2-2, with unresolved D. Per germline, CDR1 MNHEY and CDR2 SVGAGI. V lost 6 bases and J 4 bases, leaving 12 bases between the germline ends. This CDR3 spans 14 amino acids. As DNA, the CDR3 is TGTGCCAGCAGCCCCGACATTTTCACCGGGGAGCTGTTTTTT. Translated, it gives CASSPDIFTGELFF.

This clone occurred once. CDR3 sequence: CASSLWASGSGYEQYF. The CDR3 coding sequence is TGCGCCAGCAGCTTGTGGGCTAGCGGGAGTGGTTACGAGCAGTACTTC. The gene calls are TRBV5-1 and TRBJ2-7, with TRBD2 matching over 10 bases. V trimming: 1 base; J trimming: 4 bases; junction bases outside the gene matches: 8. From germline, CDR1 is SGHRS and CDR2 YFSETQ. The CDR3 runs to 16 residues.

The chain has TRBV7-2 and TRBJ2-1; 13 bases map to TRBD2. The junction had 5 bases not matched to a gene; V was cut back by 3 bases and J by 6 bases. The CDR3 runs to 16 residues. CDR1 is SGHTA, CDR2 FQGNSA, per germline. The DNA of the CDR3 is TGTGCCAGCAGCTTTGGTTGGACTAGCGGGAGCAATGAGCAGTTCTTC. Amino acid sequence: CASSFGWTSGSNEQFF.

The chain employs TRBV11-2 and TRBJ2-3; possible D gene TRBD2, 6 bases. V gave up 5 bases and J gave up 2 bases, with 20 bases separating them. This CDR3 comprises 17 residues. Germline CDR1 and CDR2: SGHAT and FQNNGV. The CDR3 DNA reads TGTGCCAGCAGCCACCCAATCGCGGGCGGGAACACAGATACGCAGTATTTT. It codes for CASSHPIAGGNTDTQYF.

The chain uses TRBV6-5 and TRBJ1-1; 8 bases agree with TRBD1. Germline CDR1 and CDR2: MNHEY and SVGAGI. J gave up 1 base and V 2 bases, and 3 bases lay outside the gene matches. The CDR3 extends over 15 amino acids. CDR3 in DNA: TGTGCCAGCAGTTACCCCGGACAGGGGAACACTGAAGCTTTCTTT. Protein product: CASSYPGQGNTEAFF.

This clone has only one observation. The rearrangement uses TRBV11-2 and TRBJ1-5; maybe TRBD1 (5 bases). Trimming stripped 0 bases from V and 3 bases from J, with 9 bases between. Germline V gene data show CDR1 as SGHAT and CDR2 as FQNNGV. The CDR3 has 15 amino acids. CDR3 region: CASSLDGGSNQPQHF. Written as DNA, the CDR3 is TGTGCCAGCAGCTTAGATGGGGGGTCCAATCAGCCCCAGCATTTT.

This sequence joins TRBV4-1 and TRBJ2-2; the match to TRBD2 covers 16 bases. The CDR3 loop spans 19 amino acids. Germline V gene sequence: CDR1 MGHRA, CDR2 YSYEKL. The junction had 5 bases not matched to a gene; V was cut back by 0 bases and J by 4 bases. The CDR3 protein is CASSQDGGLAGGITGELFF. CDR3 DNA sequence: TGCGCCAGCAGCCAAGACGGGGGACTAGCGGGAGGGATCACCGGGGAGCTGTTTTTT.

This chain uses TRBV9 with TRBJ2-7; 9 bases are a match to TRBD2. V shed 0 bases and J 0 bases; nucleotides not matched to a gene: 1. The germline CDR1 and CDR2 sequences are SGDLS and YYNGEE. The CDR3 sequence is 15 residues long. CDR3 amino acids: CASSVGTSVSYEQYF. The CDR3 DNA reads TGTGCCAGCAGCGTAGGGACTAGCGTCTCCTACGAGCAGTACTTC.

The genes are TRBV19 and TRBJ2-3, with a weak D call TRBD2 (6 bases). The length of the CDR3 is 19 residues. Trimming pared 5 bases from V and 2 bases from J, leaving 26 bases between. CDR1 is LNHDA, CDR2 SQIVND, per germline (reference sequence). CDR3 region: CASSPSWRGNSWVTDTQYF. The CDR3 bases are TGTGCCAGTAGTCCTTCATGGCGGGGTAATTCGTGGGTCACAGATACGCAGTATTTT.

This chain uses TRBV30 with TRBJ2-3, with D possibly matching TRBD1 (6 bases). V shed 3 bases and J shed 6 bases, with 22 bases lying between them. The CDR3 loop spans 16 amino acids. Germline-derived CDR1 and CDR2 are GTSNPN and SVGIG (reference sequence). The CDR3 DNA follows: TGTGCCTGGAGCGAGGGGGTTTACGGGAATAGGGATACGCAGTATTTT. This sequence encodes CAWSEGVYGNRDTQYF. Filled out from reference TRBV30 and TRBJ2-3, the complete variable domain reads SQTIHQWPATLVQPVGSPLSLECTVEGTSNPNLYWYRQAAGRGLQLLFYSVGIGQISSEVPQNLSASRPQDRQFILSSKKLLLSDSGFYLCAWSEGVYGNRDTQYFGPGTRLTVL.

This rearrangement joins TRBV5-4 to TRBJ2-3; possible D gene TRBD2, 6 bases. In germline, CDR1 is SGHNT, CDR2 YYREEE (reference sequence). There are 16 residues in the CDR3. The V end lost 3 bases, the J end lost 3 bases, and 17 bases lay between the germline ends. The CDR3, as DNA: TGTGCCAGCAGCTCGGGGGAGAGCCGGTCGACAGATACGCAGTATTTT. The encoded protein is CASSSGESRSTDTQYF.

This chain connects TRBV6-5 to TRBJ2-7, with D perhaps TRBD2 (5 bases). The CDR3 spans 13 residues. V was pared by 7 bases and J by 5 bases, with 15 bases between. CDR1 and CDR2 (germline): MNHEY, SVGAGI. The chain's CDR3 is CASKEVGVDEQYF. The CDR3 coding sequence is TGTGCCAGCAAGGAGGTTGGAGTCGACGAGCAGTACTTC.

The rearrangement uses TRBV5-1 and TRBJ2-3; TRBD2 matches 7 bases. There are 16 residues in the CDR3. V lost 0 bases and J lost 2; bases outside the gene matches: 6. CDR1 and CDR2 (germline): SGHRS, YFSETQ. The CDR3 protein is CASSLDSSGLTDTQYF. The CDR3 coding sequence is TGCGCCAGCAGCTTGGATTCTAGCGGACTCACAGATACGCAGTATTTT. The variable domain in full, with the rest retrieved from reference TRBV5-1 and TRBJ2-3, is KAGVTQTPRYLIKTRGQQVTLSCSPISGHRSVSWYQQTPGQGLQFLFEYFSETQRNKGNFPGRFSGRQFSNSRSEMNVSTLELGDSALYLCASSLDSSGLTDTQYFGPGTRLTVL.

The chain is built from TRBV7-9 and TRBJ2-3, with 7 bases lining up with TRBD2. V shed 8 bases and J 6 bases; nucleotides not matched to a gene: 5. CDR1 and CDR2 from the germline V gene are SEHNR and FQNEAQ (reference sequence). The CDR3 length is 12 residues. The CDR3 sequence is CASALARDTQYF. The CDR3 nucleotides are TGTGCCAGCGCACTAGCGCGGGATACGCAGTATTTT.